A single sample gave rise to the 10 T cell receptor beta chains below, sequenced in a study of blood T cell repertoires in COVID-19. The data were produced by immunoSEQ multiplex PCR, yet TCRdb's version contains in-frame clones alone and is incomplete. The profile shows approximately 350,000 clones, 75% to 90% of them singletons. Sequenced material: PBMCs or T cells enriched from blood (not recorded which). These receptor sequences come from a man aged 18 to 29 who had recovered from COVID-19.

This clone was found once. The chain joins TRBV28 to TRBJ2-7; TRBD1 matches at 11 bases. This CDR3 is built from 15 residues. Trimming at V came to 2 bases and at J to 3 bases, leaving 3 bases not matched to a gene. Germline CDR1 is MDHEN and CDR2 is SYDVKM. The CDR3 is CASSLGTGGVYEQYF. The CDR3 bases are TGTGCCAGCAGTTTAGGGACAGGGGGTGTCTACGAGCAGTACTTC. The whole variable domain, remainder taken from reference TRBV28 and TRBJ2-7, is DVKVTQSSRYLVKRTGEKVFLECVQDMDHENMFWYRQDPGLGLRLIYFSYDVKMKEKGDIPEGYSVSREKKERFSLILESASTNQTSMYLCASSLGTGGVYEQYFGPGTRLTVT.

This rearrangement joins TRBV27 to TRBJ2-4, with 7 bases fitting TRBD2. CDR3 length equals 19 residues. From germline, CDR1 is MNHEY and CDR2 SMNVEV (reference sequence). Trimming removed 5 bases from V and 1 base from J; junction bases left unmatched: 17. This CDR3 reads CASSLLWGSRRGAKNIQYF. DNA of the CDR3: TGTGCCAGCAGTCTCCTCTGGGGGAGTAGGCGGGGGGCCAAAAACATTCAGTACTTC.

J is TRBJ1-2 and V is TRBV6-5; D is perhaps TRBD1 (5 bases). CDR1 and CDR2 from the germline V gene are MNHEY and SVGAGI. Between the trimmed V and J ends, which lost 9 bases and 3 bases, there was a span of 11 bases. The CDR3 totals 12 residues. CDR3 coding DNA: TGTGCCAGTCTAGGGGAGGACTATGGCTACACCTTC. Translated: CASLGEDYGYTF.

The rearrangement uses TRBV7-2 and TRBJ2-7, with D maybe TRBD1 (6 bases). This CDR3 has 15 residues. V lost 2 bases, J lost 4 bases, and 15 bases lay in between. The germline V gene encodes CDR1 SGHTA and CDR2 FQGNSA. The CDR3, as DNA: TGTGCCAGCAGCTTACAGGGGTTATCTCTTTACGAGCAGTACTTC. Translating it yields CASSLQGLSLYEQYF.

The chain uses TRBV6-1 and TRBJ1-1, with 9 bases identical to TRBD1. CDR3 length: 21 residues. Losses at the gene ends were 1 base for V and 3 bases for J; bases not matched to a gene: 21. The germline V gene has CDR1 MNHNS and CDR2 SASEGT. DNA for the CDR3: TGTGCCAGCAGTGAAGTAAAGGGGTTTATCCGGGACAGGGCGTTCTACACTGAAGCTTTCTTT. Translating gives CASSEVKGFIRDRAFYTEAFF.

This chain uses TRBV4-3 with TRBJ2-1; no clear D gene. CDR3 length equals 16 residues. Germline lookup yields CDR1 LGHNA and CDR2 YSLEER. The ends were cut back, 0 bases at V and 9 bases at J, with 18 bases in the middle. The CDR3 sequence: CASSQDSNAPIPEQFF. The CDR3 nucleotides are TGCGCCAGCAGCCAAGATAGCAATGCTCCCATCCCTGAGCAGTTCTTC.

V and J are TRBV2 and TRBJ2-1, with D possibly being TRBD2 (5 bases). The V gene lost 8 bases and the J gene lost 7 bases, with 21 bases spanning the gap. The CDR3 spans 15 residues. Germline values: CDR1 SNHLY, CDR2 FYNNEI. The CDR3 region is CASGEGAVIGNEQFF. The CDR3, as DNA: TGTGCCAGCGGCGAGGGAGCAGTAATTGGGAATGAGCAGTTCTTC.

The chain links TRBV3-1 (or the pseudogene TRBV3-2) to TRBJ2-2, with 10 bases that match TRBD2. CDR3 size: 16 residues. Germline assignment: CDR1 LGHDT and CDR2 YNNKEL (reference sequence). With V trimmed by 4 bases and J by 0 bases, 2 bases remained unmatched. CDR3 coding DNA: TGTGCCAGCAGCCGGACTAGCGGCTCGAACACCGGGGAGCTGTTTTTT. Its translation: CASSRTSGSNTGELFF.

This clone appeared a single time. J is TRBJ1-1 and V is TRBV6-5; D is undetermined. V was shortened by 2 bases and J by 0 bases, with 10 bases between the two germline ends. The CDR3 runs to 15 residues. Germline V CDR1 and CDR2: MNHEY, SVGAGI. The CDR3 DNA follows: TGTGCCAGCAGTTACGGAGGCATTGTGAACACTGAAGCTTTCTTT. Amino acid sequence: CASSYGGIVNTEAFF.

Only one count was recorded for this clone. The rearrangement uses TRBV5-1 and TRBJ2-3; 8 bases agree with TRBD1. Trimming at V came to 0 bases and at J to 5 bases, leaving 11 bases not matched to a gene. Germline V gene sequence: CDR1 SGHRS, CDR2 YFSETQ. The CDR3 spans 17 residues. Here the CDR3 reads CASSLDAAGGWRDTQYF. The CDR3, as DNA: TGCGCCAGCAGCTTGGATGCGGCAGGGGGCTGGCGAGATACGCAGTATTTT.